This T cell receptor beta chain stems from a study of human T cells and chemical hapten exposure. Study as a whole: While the roughly 23-week study was under way, patients received diphenylcyclopropenone on the scalp every week. Reading of the patch tests, which applied 0.01% DPC to the upper back, occurred at 6 days.

This clonotype has more than one count but fewer than ten. Per germline, CDR1 SGHRS and CDR2 YFSETQ. Deletions cut 4 bases from V and 6 bases from J, with 14 bases between. The CDR3 has 13 amino acids. As for time point: patch test 3, about 24 weeks after DPC sensitization. Treatment defined: therapeutic diphenylcyclopropenone sensitization with weekly scalp DPC. TCRdb analysed the RACE reads with MiXCR anew, one entry per CDR3 protein. The sample yields roughly 150,000 distinct CDR3 sequences, around a quarter seen once. The source was whole blood, collected in connection with sensitization to the hapten diphenylcyclopropenone (DPC). V is TRBV5-1 and J is TRBJ2-7; D tentatively fits TRBD1 or TRBD2 (6 bases each). This clonotype was obtained from a woman younger than 35 with alopecia areata. Some clones in this sample may be carry-over from other donors' samples. CDR3 nucleotides: TGCGCCAGCAGCCCGAACACGGGGGCCGAGCAGTACTTC. This sequence encodes CASSPNTGAEQYF.